The 4 T cell receptor beta chains reported below all come from one sample, sequenced in a study of blood T cell repertoires in COVID-19. Only in-frame clones appear in the TCRdb table, and some are missing; sequencing was by immunoSEQ multiplex PCR. The repertoire holds 90,000 to 150,000 clones, with roughly 90% as singletons. The specimen was peripheral blood. The receptor set was obtained from a man aged 70 or older who had recovered from COVID-19.

The V and J genes are TRBV6-6 and TRBJ1-1, with D uncertain. The CDR3 is made up of 15 amino acids. Deletions cut 6 bases from V and 0 bases from J, with 14 bases between. Germline CDR1 and CDR2: MNHNY and SVGAGI (reference sequence). The CDR3: CASRLGTGMNTEAFF. The DNA of the CDR3 is TGTGCCAGCAGGCTAGGAACGGGGATGAACACTGAAGCTTTCTTT.

This chain links TRBV4-2 with TRBJ2-7; 8 bases map to TRBD2. In germline, CDR1 is LGHNA, CDR2 YNFKEQ. This CDR3 has 16 amino acids. V lost 2 bases and J lost 3; bases outside the gene matches: 9. In DNA, the CDR3 is TGTGCCAGCAGCCAACCCCCCGGGACTAGTGTCTACGAGCAGTACTTC. It is translated as CASSQPPGTSVYEQYF.

The sample holds one count of this clone. The chain is built from TRBV5-8 and TRBJ1-5; TRBD1 agrees at 8 bases. V lost 3 bases to trimming and J lost 2 bases; unmatched junction nucleotides: 4. CDR3 size: 15 residues. Germline V gives CDR1 SGHTS, CDR2 YDEGEE. CDR3 residues: CASSSGTGGNQPQHF. CDR3 coding DNA: TGTGCCAGCAGCTCCGGGACAGGTGGCAATCAGCCCCAGCATTTT.

J is TRBJ1-5 and V is TRBV18, with D perhaps TRBD1 (6 bases). Germline V CDR1 and CDR2: KGHSH, LQKENI. CDR3 length: 16 amino acids. Deletions cut 0 bases from V and 1 base from J, with 10 bases between. In DNA, the CDR3 is TGTGCCAGCTCACCACCGGGCAGGGGAAGCAATCAGCCCCAGCATTTT. The encoded protein is CASSPPGRGSNQPQHF.